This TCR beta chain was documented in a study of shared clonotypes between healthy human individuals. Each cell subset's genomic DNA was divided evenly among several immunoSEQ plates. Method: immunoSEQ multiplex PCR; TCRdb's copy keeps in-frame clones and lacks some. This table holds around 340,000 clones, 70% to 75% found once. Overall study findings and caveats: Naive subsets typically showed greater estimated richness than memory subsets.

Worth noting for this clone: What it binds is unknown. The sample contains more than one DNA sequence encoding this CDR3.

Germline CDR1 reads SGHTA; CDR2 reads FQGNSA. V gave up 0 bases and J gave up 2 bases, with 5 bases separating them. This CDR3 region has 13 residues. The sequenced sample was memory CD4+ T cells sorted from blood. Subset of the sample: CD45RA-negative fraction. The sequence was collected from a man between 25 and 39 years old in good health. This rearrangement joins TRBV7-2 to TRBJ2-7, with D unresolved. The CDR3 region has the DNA TGTGCCAGCAGCTTAGCATCGACCTACGAGCAGTACTTC. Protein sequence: CASSLASTYEQYF.